The present entry profiles one TCR beta chain with its context. What it binds is not known. The CDR3 is 15 amino acids. The germline gives CDR1 LNHNV, CDR2 YYDKDF (reference sequence). Losses at the gene ends were 0 bases for V and 5 bases for J; bases not matched to a gene: 5. This entry comes from a study of T cell responses to AZD1222 COVID-19 vaccine. Background on the study: Second-dose intervals near 4 or 12 weeks were combined. Findings of the study overall: Two doses of AZD1222 preceded a rise in Spike-specific TCR breadth and depth. Unmutated regions of variants are reportedly targeted by nearly half of spike-specific TCRs. Donors were largely white British and mainly female; clonal diversity was possibly underestimated.

Sequencing was performed with immunoSEQ multiplex PCR; in TCRdb, only in-frame clones are kept and a portion is missing. Among 130,000 or so clones, 85% to 90% were seen once, and the ten largest hold approximately 30%. The chain uses TRBV15 and TRBJ2-7, with TRBD1 matching 9 bases. Sequencing was performed on peripheral blood, taken on day 0 of AZD1222 vaccination. This receptor was identified in an adult in good health. The CDR3 spells CATSRDNRGRNEQYF. The DNA for the CDR3 is TGTGCCACCAGCAGAGATAACAGGGGGCGGAACGAGCAGTACTTC.